The present TCR beta chain was sequenced within a study of CD8 T cells in Susac syndrome. With random hexamers, roughly 0.5 to 1 ug RNA was reverse transcribed. Amplification of TCR beta CDR3 across 54 Vbeta and 13 Jbeta was performed with immunoSEQ multiplex PCR. TCRdb analysed the immunoSEQ multiplex PCR reads with MiXCR anew, one entry per CDR3 protein. The sample contains fewer than 200,000 distinct CDR3 sequences, about 95% of which appear only once. Trimming took off 7 bases at V and 0 bases at J, with 10 bases between the two ends. The CDR3 spans 13 residues. The germline gives CDR1 SQVTM, CDR2 ANQGSEA.

This sequence joins TRBV29-1 and TRBJ2-4; no firm D call. Sequencing used CD8+ T cells from PBMCs. This TCR was sampled from a human donor with multiple sclerosis. DNA for the CDR3: TGCAGCGCAATCGGGTTAGCCAAAAACATTCAGTACTTC. Translation: CSAIGLAKNIQYF.